The present T cell receptor (beta chain) was sequenced within a study of blood T cell repertoires in COVID-19. Clones were read by immunoSEQ multiplex PCR, and TCRdb kept only the in-frame ones, dropping some. The sample includes about 57,000 clones, 75% to 90% of them seen just once. Germline V gives CDR1 KGHSH, CDR2 LQKENI. The CDR3 sequence is 15 residues long. The V end lost 5 bases, the J end lost 4 bases, and 17 bases lay between the germline ends. This clone was recorded a few times. The chain couples TRBV18 to TRBJ1-2; possible D gene TRBD1, 5 bases. Sequencing was done on a sample of peripheral blood. The clonotype was recovered from a woman over 75 with COVID-19, enrolled during active disease. The CDR3 nucleotides are TGTGCCAGCTCAGCTTCGCAGGGAAGGGGCTATGGCTACACCTTC. Protein product: CASSASQGRGYGYTF.